Listed below are T cell receptor beta chains from one sample, sequenced in a study of shared clonotypes between healthy human individuals. Only in-frame clones appear in the TCRdb table, and some are missing; sequencing was by immunoSEQ multiplex PCR. The profile shows around 2,000,000 clones, about 95% of them singletons. The sequenced sample was naive CD8+ T cells sorted from blood. Source of these receptors: a man between 18 and 35 years old in good health. CDR3s include the opening cysteine and the closing phenylalanine or tryptophan. The order of the fields is clone size, V gene, J gene, D gene, CDR3 DNA, CDR3 protein. A D gene is named only where the DNA matches it firmly. Clone size is given for some rows only: seen once, a few or many times, or a class if the clone is expanded.

NA	TRBV9	TRBJ1-3	NA	TGTGCCAGCAGCGTAGCAACTCCTGGAAACACCATATATTTT	CASSVATPGNTIYF
NA	TRBV18	TRBJ2-7	NA	TGTGCCAGCTCACCCCCGAGGTCCTACGAGCAGTACTTC	CASSPPRSYEQYF
once	TRBV7-9	TRBJ2-7	NA	TGTGCCAGCAGCTTTTCTGAGGCCTACGAGCAGTACTTC	CASSFSEAYEQYF
NA	TRBV9	TRBJ2-1	NA	TGTGCCAGCAGCGTAGTAGCGATGTCCTACAATGAGCAGTTCTTC	CASSVVAMSYNEQFF
once	TRBV7-9	TRBJ1-4	NA	TGTGCCAGCAGCCCCCTCTCTGGGGTCGTGGATGAAAAACTGTTTTTT	CASSPLSGVVDEKLFF
NA	TRBV5-1	TRBJ2-7	NA	TGCGCCAGCAGCCTCCGAGGCGGGGACTCCTACGAGCAGTACTTC	CASSLRGGDSYEQYF
NA	TRBV27	TRBJ2-7	NA	TGTGCCAGCAGTTTCTCCCATACCTACGAGCAGTACTTC	CASSFSHTYEQYF
NA	TRBV4-1	TRBJ2-5	NA	TGCGCCAGCAGCCAGGGGCCCTACGGGGGCGGGGGAGAGACCCAGTACTTC	CASSQGPYGGGGETQYF
NA	TRBV13	TRBJ2-5	TRBD2	TGTGCCAGCAGCTCTAGCGGGGGACAAGAGACCCAGTACTTC	CASSSSGGQETQYF
NA	TRBV27	TRBJ2-7	TRBD2	TGTGCCAGCAGTTTACTAGCGGGCCACTACGAGCAGTACTTC	CASSLLAGHYEQYF
NA	TRBV10-3	TRBJ1-5	NA	TGTGCCATCAGTGAGTCCTGGGGCGGGGAGCAGCCCCAGCATTTT	CAISESWGGEQPQHF
NA	TRBV9	TRBJ2-1	TRBD1	TGTGCCAGCAGCGTAGAGCAGGGGGACTACAATGAGCAGTTCTTC	CASSVEQGDYNEQFF
NA	TRBV20-1	TRBJ2-7	NA	TGCAGTGCTGGATGGGACTACGAGCAGTACTTC	CSAGWDYEQYF
NA	TRBV10-1	TRBJ2-1	NA	TGCGCCAGCAGTGAGTACCGGGACGGGAACTACAATGAGCAGTTCTTC	CASSEYRDGNYNEQFF
NA	TRBV27	TRBJ2-5	TRBD1	TGTGCCAGCAGTTGGAGGACAGGAGGATGGCAGACCCAGTACTTC	CASSWRTGGWQTQYF
NA	TRBV6-1	TRBJ1-3	TRBD1	TGTGCCAGCAGCGAAGACAGGGTCTCTGGAAACACCATATATTTT	CASSEDRVSGNTIYF
once	TRBV6-6	TRBJ2-7	NA	TGTGCCAGCAGGTACCGGGACACGGCCTCCTACGAGCAGTACTTC	CASRYRDTASYEQYF
NA	TRBV5-6	TRBJ2-3	TRBD2	TGTGCCAGCAGCTTGGCTCTAGCGGGACTAGGCCTTTTGGATACGCAGTATTTT	CASSLALAGLGLLDTQYF
NA	TRBV4-3	TRBJ1-4	TRBD1	TGCGCCAGCAGCCAAGATTACGACAGGGATGAAAAACTGTTTTTT	CASSQDYDRDEKLFF
NA	TRBV29-1	TRBJ2-3	NA	TGCAGCGTTGATGCGGGGGCCACCACAGATACGCAGTATTTT	CSVDAGATTDTQYF
NA	TRBV10-3	TRBJ1-5	NA	TGTGCCATCAGTGAGGAGGCCAATCTTGGTCAGCCCCAGCATTTT	CAISEEANLGQPQHF
NA	TRBV30	TRBJ2-2	TRBD1	TGTGCCTTGGGACAGGGTGAGGCCGGGGAGCTGTTTTTT	CALGQGEAGELFF
NA	TRBV28	TRBJ1-2	TRBD1	TGTGCCAGCAGTCCCGGGACAGGGGGTCTGGGTGGCTACACCTTC	CASSPGTGGLGGYTF
NA	TRBV9	TRBJ1-1	TRBD1	TGTGCCAGCAGCGTAGGGGGAGGGACAGTTGAAGCTTTCTTT	CASSVGGGTVEAFF
once	TRBV13	TRBJ1-6	NA	TGTGCCAGCAGCACGGAACAGGGTGGAGGGTCACCCCTCCACTTT	CASSTEQGGGSPLHF
NA	TRBV9	TRBJ2-3	NA	TGTGCCAGCAGCTCCAGTGGGGCCACAGATACGCAGTATTTT	CASSSSGATDTQYF
NA	TRBV6-5	TRBJ2-1	TRBD1	TGTGCCAGCAGTTACGGAGAGGGACAGGTGGGGTTCTTC	CASSYGEGQVGFF
NA	TRBV7-9	TRBJ1-4	NA	TGTGCCAGCAGCTCTCCCCGTGGCATCCGGGGAACTAATGAAAAACTGTTTTTT	CASSSPRGIRGTNEKLFF
NA	TRBV4-1	TRBJ1-2	TRBD1	TGCGCCAGCAGCCAAGTCAGGGGGCAAGAAGGCTATGGCTACACCTTC	CASSQVRGQEGYGYTF
once	TRBV6-1	TRBJ2-7	NA	TGTGCCAGCAGTGAAATTCTGGGCAAATACTTC	CASSEILGKYF
NA	TRBV4-2	TRBJ2-2	TRBD2	TGTGCCAGCAGCCAAGGGCTAGCGGGGGGGCTTGAAACCGGGGAGCTGTTTTTT	CASSQGLAGGLETGELFF
NA	TRBV28	TRBJ1-4	NA	TGTGCCAGCAGTTTTAGAGCGACTAATGAAAAACTGTTTTTT	CASSFRATNEKLFF
NA	TRBV19	TRBJ2-5	NA	TGTGCCAGTAGTATGAGGCGACCGTACCAAGAGACCCAGTACTTC	CASSMRRPYQETQYF
NA	TRBV27	TRBJ2-1	TRBD2	TGTGCCAGCAAACCCCATACTAGCGATGAGCAGTTCTTC	CASKPHTSDEQFF
NA	TRBV11-2	TRBJ2-5	NA	TGTGCCAGCAGCTTCCCCCGGGACGCGGCATTCCAAGAGACCCAGTACTTC	CASSFPRDAAFQETQYF
NA	TRBV11-2	TRBJ1-1	NA	TGTGCCAGCAGCTTAGTAACGACTGGGGCAGGAGCTTTCTTT	CASSLVTTGAGAFF
NA	TRBV6-1	TRBJ2-3	NA	TGTGCCAGCTTCTCCGACGGGACAGATACGCAGTATTTT	CASFSDGTDTQYF
NA	TRBV19	TRBJ2-7	NA	TGTGCCAGTAGTATAAGGGTGGGCTACGAGCAGTACTTC	CASSIRVGYEQYF
NA	TRBV5-1	TRBJ2-5	TRBD2	TGCGCCAGCATCCCTAGCGGGGGAGGCCAAGAGACCCAGTACTTC	CASIPSGGGQETQYF
once	TRBV6-5	TRBJ1-2	NA	TGTGCCAGCGCCACCCAGGGTGATGTGAATGGCTACACCTTC	CASATQGDVNGYTF
NA	TRBV28	TRBJ2-2	NA	TGTGCCAGCAGTCGGACATCCACCGGGGAGCTGTTTTTT	CASSRTSTGELFF
NA	TRBV5-4	TRBJ2-7	NA	TGTGCCAGCAGCTTCAGATCCGGGGGGCTCAACGAGCAGTACTTC	CASSFRSGGLNEQYF
NA	TRBV4-1	TRBJ2-2	TRBD2	TGCGCCAGCAGCCAAGGGTCGCGGGAGGCTTCCCCCGCCGGGGAGCTGTTTTTT	CASSQGSREASPAGELFF
NA	TRBV4-3	TRBJ2-1	TRBD2	TGCGCCAGCAGCCAAGATCTGGCGGGAGGAAGGAATGAGCAGTTCTTC	CASSQDLAGGRNEQFF
NA	TRBV21-1	TRBJ1-1	NA	TGTGCCAGCAGCAAAGGAGACGGCGCCAAAGGGGTTCAAGGGGAAGCTTTCTTT	CASSKGDGAKGVQGEAFF
NA	TRBV4-3	TRBJ1-1	NA	TGCGCCAGCAGCCCAAAGACAGGTTTGAACACTGAAGCTTTCTTT	CASSPKTGLNTEAFF
NA	TRBV25-1	TRBJ1-2	NA	TGTGCCAGCAGTTTCGGTTACGGCTACACCTTC	CASSFGYGYTF
NA	TRBV2	TRBJ1-6	NA	TGTGCCAGCAGGGGTGGAAGCTCCTATAATTCACCCCTCCACTTT	CASRGGSSYNSPLHF
NA	TRBV27	TRBJ2-3	TRBD1	TGTGCCAGCAGTCCTCTAATGGGGACAGGGCCAGGAGATACGCAGTATTTT	CASSPLMGTGPGDTQYF
NA	TRBV9	TRBJ2-3	NA	TGTGCCAGCAGCCCCCGGGTCACAGATACGCAGTATTTT	CASSPRVTDTQYF
NA	TRBV4-1	TRBJ1-3	NA	TGCGCCAGCAGCCAAGAGGTCCTTCCCGGAAACACCATATATTTT	CASSQEVLPGNTIYF
once	TRBV7-9	TRBJ2-3	TRBD1	TGTGCCAGCAGCGATCCCGGGACAGGAGAGAGCACAGATACGCAGTATTTT	CASSDPGTGESTDTQYF